A single sample gave rise to the 17 T cell receptor beta chains below, sequenced in a study of T and B cells in COVID-19 patients. Blood genomic DNA input for TRB amplification was about 240-550 ng. Multiplex PCR with BIOMED2 TRB-A/B primer pools amplified TRB rearrangements. TCRdb used MiXCR to reprocess the multiplex PCR reads, holding one entry per CDR3 protein. The sample has 20,000 to 25,000 distinct CDR3 sequences, approximately 29% seen once; the top ten hold over 2%. The sequenced sample was blood. The receptors here all came from a human donor who had recovered from COVID-19.

The rearrangement links TRBV20-1 to TRBJ2-3, with TRBD2 matching 7 bases. Germline V gives CDR1 DFQATT, CDR2 SNEGSKA (reference sequence). J was trimmed by 1 base and V by 5 bases; bases with no gene match: 6. This CDR3 has 14 amino acids. This CDR3 is CSAPRGRGTDTQYF. The CDR3 DNA sequence: TGCAGTGCTCCTAGAGGGAGGGGCACAGATACGCAGTATTTT.

This chain uses TRBV6-5 with TRBJ1-5; D gene uncertain. The CDR3 spans 14 residues. Looked up from germline, CDR1 is MNHEY and CDR2 is SVGAGI. V was clipped by 3 bases and J by 2 bases, with 8 bases between them. This chain's CDR3 is CASSYSGGNQPQHF. The CDR3 nucleotides are TGTGCCAGCAGTTATTCCGGGGGCAATCAGCCCCAGCATTTT.

This clonotype came up many times. The J gene is TRBJ2-7, the V gene TRBV18; possible D gene TRBD1, 6 bases. The CDR3 length is 15 residues. Trimming removed 5 bases from V and 3 bases from J, with 17 bases in between. Germline lookup yields CDR1 KGHSH and CDR2 LQKENI. The chain's CDR3 is CASSSQPLDSYEQYF. The DNA of the CDR3 is TGTGCCAGCTCATCCCAACCCCTGGACAGCTACGAGCAGTACTTC.

The chain couples TRBV27 to TRBJ2-1, with D possibly TRBD2 on 5 matching bases. V was pared by 1 base and J by 0 bases, with 10 bases between. CDR3 length equals 16 residues. Per the germline V gene, CDR1 is MNHEY and CDR2 is SMNVEV (reference sequence). CDR3 nucleotide sequence: TGTGCCAGCAGTTTATTTCAGCGGAGCTCCTACAATGAGCAGTTCTTC. It is translated as CASSLFQRSSYNEQFF.

This clonotype was counted ten times or more. The rearrangement uses TRBV12-3 or TRBV12-4 and TRBJ2-3; 10 nucleotides line up with TRBD1. The CDR3 spans 15 residues. V dropped 5 bases and J dropped 2; count of bases not matched to a gene: 4. CDR3 nucleotide sequence: TGTGCCAGCAGTAGGACAGGGGGTTACACAGATACGCAGTATTTT. Amino acid sequence: CASSRTGGYTDTQYF.

This clonotype is deemed medium-sized. The chain uses TRBV11-3 and TRBJ2-2; 8 bases fit TRBD1. The CDR3 spans 15 residues. Germline assignment: CDR1 SGHNT and CDR2 YENEEA. V was clipped by 5 bases and J by 3 bases; unmatched bases: 5. CDR3 loop: CASSGQGIDTGELFF. The CDR3 region has the DNA TGTGCCAGCAGCGGACAGGGAATCGACACCGGGGAGCTGTTTTTT.

This clonotype is labeled as medium-sized. The chain's CDR3 is CASRAGGTGELFF. CDR3 coding DNA: TGTGCCAGTAGGGCAGGGGGCACCGGGGAGCTGTTTTTT. The V gene is TRBV19, the J gene TRBJ2-2; 7 bases are a match to TRBD1. V lost 6 bases to trimming and J lost 4 bases; unmatched junction nucleotides: 2. The germline gives CDR1 LNHDA, CDR2 SQIVND (reference sequence). This CDR3 comprises 13 residues.

V usage is TRBV5-1 and J usage is TRBJ2-2; D gene unclear. Trimming took 2 bases from V and 7 from J, leaving 18 bases between them. The germline V gene has CDR1 SGHRS and CDR2 YFSETQ. This CDR3 has 16 residues. The CDR3 nucleotides read TGCGCCAGCAGCTTAAAGAGCGCAGGAATCGGCGGGGAGCTGTTTTTT. Its protein is CASSLKSAGIGGELFF.

This sequence joins TRBV10-1 and TRBJ2-3; unclear D gene. With 2 bases removed from V and 5 bases from J, the gap between germline ends came to 5 bases. The V gene's germline CDR1 is WNHNN and CDR2 SYGVQD (reference sequence). The CDR3 has 12 amino acids. The CDR3 DNA is TGCGCCAGCAGTGAGGGGGTAGATACGCAGTATTTT. Translating gives CASSEGVDTQYF.

Within the sample, this clonotype is medium-sized. The chain recombines TRBV12-3 or TRBV12-4 with TRBJ2-1, with D possibly matching TRBD2 (5 bases). The CDR3 is 15 residues long. V shed 6 bases and J shed 3 bases, with 15 bases lying between them. The DNA for the CDR3 is TGTGCCAGCAGCCCGGAAAAAGAGGGCTACAATGAGCAGTTCTTC. Amino acid sequence: CASSPEKEGYNEQFF.

This clonotype was recorded many times. The chain joins TRBV18 to TRBJ2-5, with unresolved D. This CDR3 comprises 12 residues. From germline, CDR1 is KGHSH and CDR2 LQKENI. Between the trimmed V and J ends, which lost 6 bases and 5 bases, there was a span of 10 bases. Written as DNA, the CDR3 is TGTGCCAGCTCCCCAGGAAGGGAGACCCAGTACTTC. Translating it yields CASSPGRETQYF.

The chain is built from TRBV10-2 and TRBJ1-6, with a possible D match to TRBD1 (6 bases). There are 16 residues in the CDR3. Between the trimmed V and J ends, which lost 5 bases and 4 bases, there was a span of 15 bases. Looked up from germline, CDR1 is WSHSY and CDR2 is SAAADI. The CDR3 DNA follows: TGCGCCAGCAGTCGGACGGACAGCGGATATAATTCACCCCTCCACTTT. Translating it yields CASSRTDSGYNSPLHF.

The chain employs TRBV5-1 and TRBJ2-7; tentative D call: TRBD1 (6 bases). Germline loops: CDR1 SGHRS, CDR2 YFSETQ. The length of the CDR3 is 14 residues. The V and J ends lost 7 bases and 0 bases respectively, with 14 bases between them. CDR3: CASRVQGPSYEQYF. The DNA of the CDR3 is TGCGCCAGCCGGGTACAGGGACCCTCCTACGAGCAGTACTTC.

J is TRBJ1-3 and V is TRBV12-3 or TRBV12-4; D is undetermined. The CDR3 has 15 residues. The ends were cut back, 6 bases at V and 0 bases at J, with 12 bases in the middle. In DNA form, the CDR3 reads TGTGCCAGCAGCCTCGAGGATTACTCTGGAAACACCATATATTTT. The encoded protein is CASSLEDYSGNTIYF.

In its sample, this clonotype is medium-sized. This chain joins TRBV11-3 and TRBJ2-3; 9 bases are shared with TRBD2. The CDR3 runs 17 residues. Germline V gene lookup returns CDR1 SGHNT and CDR2 YENEEA. Losses at the gene ends were 7 bases for V and 0 bases for J; bases not matched to a gene: 11. The CDR3 reads CASNSERGVTSTDTQYF. CDR3 nucleotide sequence: TGTGCCAGCAACTCAGAGCGGGGGGTAACTAGCACAGATACGCAGTATTTT.

By frequency in the sample, this clonotype is medium-sized. The V call is TRBV19, the J call TRBJ2-3, with a tentative D call TRBD2 (6 bases). Germline CDR1 LNHDA, CDR2 SQIVND (reference sequence). This CDR3 is built from 13 residues. Trimming removed 6 bases at V and 3 bases at J, with 10 bases between. CDR3 coding DNA: TGTGCCAGTAGGATGGAGGGAACAGATACGCAGTATTTT. As protein: CASRMEGTDTQYF.

By sample fraction, this clonotype is medium-sized. The V gene is TRBV29-1, the J gene TRBJ2-7; D is unclear. V lost 3 bases and J lost 3, with 9 bases in between. This CDR3 region has 12 residues. Germline CDR1 and CDR2: SQVTM and ANQGSEA. Here the CDR3 DNA reads TGCAGCGTTGAGAAGACAAGCTACGAGCAGTACTTC. Translating gives CSVEKTSYEQYF.